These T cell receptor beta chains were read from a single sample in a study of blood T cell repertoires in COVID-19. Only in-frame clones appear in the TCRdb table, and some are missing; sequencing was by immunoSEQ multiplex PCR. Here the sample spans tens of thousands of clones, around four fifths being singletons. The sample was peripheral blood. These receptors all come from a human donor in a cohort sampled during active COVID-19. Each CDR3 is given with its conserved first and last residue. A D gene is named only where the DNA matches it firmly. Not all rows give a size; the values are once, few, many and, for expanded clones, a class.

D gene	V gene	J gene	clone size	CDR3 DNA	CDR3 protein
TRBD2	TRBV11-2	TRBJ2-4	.	TGTGCCAGCAGCCAAGTCGATTTGGGGGGGTGGGACATTCAGTACTTC	CASSQVDLGGWDIQYF
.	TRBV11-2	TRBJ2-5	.	TGTGCCAGCAGCCCACAGCAATGGGAGACCCAGTACTTC	CASSPQQWETQYF
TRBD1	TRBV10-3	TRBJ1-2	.	TGTGCCATCAGAGTCGACAGGGATGGAGGCTACACCTTC	CAIRVDRDGGYTF
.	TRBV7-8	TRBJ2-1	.	TGTGCCAGCAGCGCAATAATGGGAGGGGGGGAGCAGTTCTTC	CASSAIMGGGEQFF
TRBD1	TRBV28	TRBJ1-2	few	TGTGCCAGCAGTCCTTATCGGGACAGGGCCCATTTAGCTAACTATGGCTACACCTTC	CASSPYRDRAHLANYGYTF
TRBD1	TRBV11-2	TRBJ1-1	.	TGTGCCAGCAGCCCACCTGGTTTGGGACAGGGGATTGAAGCTTTCTTT	CASSPPGLGQGIEAFF
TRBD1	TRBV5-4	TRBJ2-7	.	TGTGCCAGCAGCCGCCGGGACAGGGATCCCTACGAGCAGTACTTC	CASSRRDRDPYEQYF
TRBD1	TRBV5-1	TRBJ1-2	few	TGCGCCAGCAGCTTGGAGCCACAGGGGCATGGCTACACCTTC	CASSLEPQGHGYTF
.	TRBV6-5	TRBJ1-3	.	TGTGCCAGCAGCCGGGAGGCCAGCTCTGGAAACACCATATATTTT	CASSREASSGNTIYF
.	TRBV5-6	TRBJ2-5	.	TGTGCCAGCAGCTTGATTCTAACTGGAGAAGAGACCCAGTACTTC	CASSLILTGEETQYF
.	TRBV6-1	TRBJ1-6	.	TGTGCCAGCAGTGAAGTGCAGCCGGGATATTCACCCCTCCACTTT	CASSEVQPGYSPLHF
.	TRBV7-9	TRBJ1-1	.	TGTGCCAGCAGCTTAGGACAGTCGAGCACTGAAGCTTTCTTT	CASSLGQSSTEAFF
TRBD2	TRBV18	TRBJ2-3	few	TGTGCCAGCTCACCGGGACTAGCGGGAGTTGCAGATACGCAGTATTTT	CASSPGLAGVADTQYF
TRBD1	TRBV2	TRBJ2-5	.	TGTGCCAGCAGCGAGACAGGGATTTTTGGGACCCAGTACTTC	CASSETGIFGTQYF
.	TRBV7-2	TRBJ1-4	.	TGTGCCAGCAGCTTATGGGGCAGCTCCTCAACTAATGAAAAACTGTTTTTT	CASSLWGSSSTNEKLFF
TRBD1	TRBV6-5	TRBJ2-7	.	TGTGCCAGCAGTTACCGGCAGGGGGAATCCTACGAGCAGTACTTC	CASSYRQGESYEQYF
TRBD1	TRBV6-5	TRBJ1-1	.	TGTGCCAGCAGTTACGACAGGGGGCTTGGAGCTTTCTTT	CASSYDRGLGAFF
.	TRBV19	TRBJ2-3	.	TGTGCCAGTAGAACGGGTTTCAGTCAGACAGATACGCAGTATTTT	CASRTGFSQTDTQYF
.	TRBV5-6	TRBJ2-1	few	TGTGCCAGCAGCTTCTTAGCGGCCTCCTACAATGAGCAGTTCTTC	CASSFLAASYNEQFF
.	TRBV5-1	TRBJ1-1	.	TGCGCCAGCAGCTTGGTGGGCAGACGAATGAACACTGAAGCTTTCTTT	CASSLVGRRMNTEAFF
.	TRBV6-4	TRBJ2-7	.	TGTGCCATTTCGACCCGGGGTAGCGGCTACGAGCAGTACTTC	CAISTRGSGYEQYF
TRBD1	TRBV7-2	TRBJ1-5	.	TGTGCCAGCAGCTCCGGACAGGGGGCAAATCAGCCCCAGCATTTT	CASSSGQGANQPQHF
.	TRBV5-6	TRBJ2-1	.	TGTGCCAGCAGCTTGATAGTATCCGGGTCTGGGTTCAATGAGCAGTTCTTC	CASSLIVSGSGFNEQFF